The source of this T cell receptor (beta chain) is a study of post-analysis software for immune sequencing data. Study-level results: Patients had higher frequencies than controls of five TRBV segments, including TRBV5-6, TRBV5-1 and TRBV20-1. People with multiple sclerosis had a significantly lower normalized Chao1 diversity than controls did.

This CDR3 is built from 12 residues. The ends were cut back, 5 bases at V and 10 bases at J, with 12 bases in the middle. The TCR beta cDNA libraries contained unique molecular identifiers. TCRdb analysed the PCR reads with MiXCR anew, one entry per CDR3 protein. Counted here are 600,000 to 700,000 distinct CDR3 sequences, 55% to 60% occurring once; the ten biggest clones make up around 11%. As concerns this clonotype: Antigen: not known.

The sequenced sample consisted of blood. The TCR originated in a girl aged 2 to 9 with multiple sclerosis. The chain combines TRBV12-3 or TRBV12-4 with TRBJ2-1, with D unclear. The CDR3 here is CASSIQRSEQFF. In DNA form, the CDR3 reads TGTGCCAGCAGTATCCAAAGGTCAGAGCAGTTCTTC.